The T cell receptor (beta chain) under discussion was sequenced for a study of T cells in Graves' hyperthyroidism and ophthalmopathy. For the study at large: Sampling of peripheral blood happened at initial diagnosis, prior to any treatment. Study-wide findings and caveats: Blood held most thyroid clonotypes expanded above 0.001 frequency.

This clonotype has ten or more counts. Antigen unknown. In making diagnoses, clinical symptoms, serum thyroxine and TRAb, thyroid ultrasound and orbital computed tomography were all used. PBMCs were sourced from roughly 10 ml fresh peripheral blood. Researchers amplified the TCR beta CDR3 regions from RNA transcripts. Carried out on the TCR CDR3, a first-round RT-PCR used the HTBI primer set. TCRdb recomputed calls from the multiplex PCR reads with MiXCR, one row per CDR3 protein. The data contain fewer than 600,000 distinct CDR3 sequences, 12% to 15% of them singletons. Sequencing used blood. This sequence was found in a woman between 40 and 55 years old with Graves' hyperthyroidism.

As DNA, the CDR3 is TGTGCCAGCAGTTTCGAGTCACCACCCTACGAGCAGTACTTC. This sequence encodes CASSFESPPYEQYF. This chain links TRBV27 with TRBJ2-7; D gene unclear. The V gene lost 3 bases and the J gene lost 2 bases, with 11 bases spanning the gap. There are 14 residues in the CDR3. The germline V gene has CDR1 MNHEY and CDR2 SMNVEV (reference sequence).